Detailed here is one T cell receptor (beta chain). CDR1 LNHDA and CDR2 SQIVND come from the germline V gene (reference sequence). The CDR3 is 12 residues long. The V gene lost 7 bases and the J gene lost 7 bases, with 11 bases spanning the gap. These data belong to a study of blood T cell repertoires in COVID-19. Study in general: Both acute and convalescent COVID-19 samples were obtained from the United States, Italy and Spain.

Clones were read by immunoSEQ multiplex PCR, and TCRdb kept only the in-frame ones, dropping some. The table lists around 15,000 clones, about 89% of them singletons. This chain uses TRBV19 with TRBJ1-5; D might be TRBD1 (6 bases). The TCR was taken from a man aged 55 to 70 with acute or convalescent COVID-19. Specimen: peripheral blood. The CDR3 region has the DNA TGTGCCAGTAACAGGGCAAACCAGCCCCAGCATTTT. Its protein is CASNRANQPQHF.